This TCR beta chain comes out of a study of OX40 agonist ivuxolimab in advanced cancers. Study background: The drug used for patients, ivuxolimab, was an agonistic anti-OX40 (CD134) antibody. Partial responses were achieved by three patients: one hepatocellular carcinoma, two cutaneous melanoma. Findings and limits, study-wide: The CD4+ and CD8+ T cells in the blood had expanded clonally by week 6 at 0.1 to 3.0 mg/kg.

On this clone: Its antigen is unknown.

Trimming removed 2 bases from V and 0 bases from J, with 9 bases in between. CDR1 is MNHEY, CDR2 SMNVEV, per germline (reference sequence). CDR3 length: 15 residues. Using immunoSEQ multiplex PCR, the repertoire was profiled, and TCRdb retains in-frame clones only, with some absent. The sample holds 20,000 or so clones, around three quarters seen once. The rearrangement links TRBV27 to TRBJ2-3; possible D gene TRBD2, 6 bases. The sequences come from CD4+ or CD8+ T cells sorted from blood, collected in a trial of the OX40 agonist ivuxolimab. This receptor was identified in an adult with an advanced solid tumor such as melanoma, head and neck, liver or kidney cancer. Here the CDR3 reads CASSLGRGSTDTQYF. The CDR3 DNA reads TGTGCCAGCAGTTTAGGGCGGGGTAGCACAGATACGCAGTATTTT.